The clone carrying this T cell receptor (beta chain) has a handful of counts. CDR1 and CDR2 from the germline V gene are SQVTM and ANQGSEA. The CDR3 is 15 residues long. The V segment lost 2 bases and the J segment 7 bases; nucleotides outside the gene matches: 10. TCRdb re-analysed the 5' RACE reads in MiXCR, keeping a single row per CDR3 protein. The sample has 100,000 to 150,000 distinct CDR3 sequences; about a sixth are singletons. The sample comes from a study of T-cell memory formation after mild COVID-19. Across the study: Clustering of TCRs was largely donor specific.

The V call is TRBV29-1, the J call TRBJ2-3; 9 positions agree with TRBD1. The sequenced material came from PBMCs or a T cell subset sorted from them (not recorded which). This receptor was identified in an adult woman who had mild COVID-19 (a few samples of this study predate the infection). Cell type and time point are not known. Written as DNA, the CDR3 is TGCAGCGTTGAATTGGGACAGGGAGTCGTTTATACGCAGTATTTT. The encoded protein is CSVELGQGVVYTQYF.